This T cell receptor beta chain stems from a study of blood T cells in healthy people across ages. Regarding the study as a whole: Investigators viewed diversity estimates from one million T cells as underestimates, the study reported.

V shed 2 bases and J shed 6 bases, with 7 bases lying between them. The CDR3 extends over 12 amino acids. Germline CDR1 is GTSNPN and CDR2 is SVGIG (reference sequence). With regard to this clonotype: As yet, its antigen is unknown.

It was with a sample-barcoded 5' primer and a J-beta primer mix that a second PCR of roughly 7 to 12 cycles was run. Through a template-switch adaptor with 12 random nucleotides, each cDNA molecule received a tag. Via MiXCR, TCRdb re-called the 5' RACE reads, giving one row per CDR3 protein. The table has around 1.5 million distinct CDR3 sequences, 59% seen once. Researchers collected about 9.1 milliliters of peripheral blood from every single donor. Material: blood. V and J are TRBV30 and TRBJ2-2; D remains ambiguous. The receptor's source is a man between 18 and 35 years old in good health. The CDR3 sequence: CAWSYPAGELFF. CDR3 in DNA: TGTGCCTGGAGTTACCCGGCCGGGGAGCTGTTTTTT.